This T cell receptor beta chain derives from a study of beta chain features in type 1 diabetes (dated by TCRdb to 2016 to 2019). With respect to the entire study: Mean age, gender distribution, total cell number and subset yield were not different between patients and healthy donors. Across all samples, around 100 million sorted cells were examined, and cell number per subset correlated strongly with RNA yield. In the study, TCRB repertoires of sorted circulating CD4+ T cell subsets from recently diagnosed type 1 diabetes patients were compared with those of matched healthy donors. Naive and central memory subsets were obtained from all 28 donors, but regulatory and stem cell-like memory subsets were isolated from only 8 patients and roughly 8 healthy donors.

The table lists this clone with a few counts. Which antigen it targets is not known. Per-base qualities were not stored, and no clone one base away is much larger. The CDR3 numbers 17 residues from cysteine through phenylalanine. Of all the DNA, just the CDR3 is kept, 51 bases in frame from base 1. The junction shows trimming of 3 bases on V and 4 bases on J, plus 22 bases between the germline ends. Based on the germline V gene (reference sequence), the CDR1 and CDR2 sequences are MNHEY and SMNVEV. Each donor gave one peripheral blood draw, around 100 mL on average, collected into heparinised tubes. Naive, central memory, regulatory and stem cell-like memory CD4+ T cells were sorted on a BD FACSAria II using a panel including CD45RO, CCR7, CD25, CD127, CD95 and CD27. Every sorted population had a purity above 95%. PBMCs were separated immediately by Lymphoprep density gradient centrifugation and were stained directly, without being cultured. Samples were stained and sorted in pairs, with one healthy donor and one patient per experiment, so that batch effects were minimized.

What the work shows at the level of the full study, not this receptor alone: The naive, central memory and regulatory TCRB repertoires appeared to resemble one another more closely among patients than among healthy donors. Shorter templates might be favored by PCR, yet because patient and control samples were amplified and corrected together, any such skew would affect both groups equally. Only small numbers of individuals were included in the HLA sub-analyses, which left unresolved whether HLA type had any influence on TCRB rearrangement. Type 1 diabetes patients showed a moderate but significant shortening of TCRB CDR3 length in all four CD4+ subsets. Sequencing cDNA rather than genomic DNA could over-represent highly expressing activated cells, although activation and CD3 levels did not differ between groups. At VDJ recombination sites, patients with type 1 diabetes made fewer insertions and deleted more nucleotides, a pattern implying thymic rearrangement abnormalities.

The High Capacity cDNA Reverse Transcription Kit was used to reverse transcribe all of the isolated RNA, meaning that expressed TCRB transcripts were what got sequenced. Deep immunoSEQ sequencing was applied to naive, central memory and regulatory T cell samples, giving an average of about 3.57 million total reads per sample. Sorted cells were lysed in RLT buffer, and RNA was extracted using DNase-treated RNeasy Micro or Mini kits according to cell number. Each cell subset was processed on its own to prevent cross-contamination, while patient and healthy donor samples were processed together. The immunoSEQ multiplex PCR was used to amplify TCRB sequences from cDNA, yielding 87-bp fragments that span the CDR3 region. Sequencing of the amplicons was performed on the Illumina HiSeq platform. On the study's bioinformatics: PCR bias was computationally corrected using synthetic template baselines, reads within Hamming distance 2 were collapsed, and singletons that could not be merged were discarded. Reads were aligned against IMGT to assign V, D and J genes, CDR3 length and insertions or deletions at six rearrangement sites. Within each subset, clonotype counts were normalized to sorted cell number, after which true diversity and Gini coefficients were computed with the tcR R package. The overlap coefficient, calculated on TCRB nucleotide sequences, was used to quantify repertoire sharing. Imported from immuneACCESS, the table was reduced by TCRdb to in-frame sequences with V and J called. These copies leave out some clones; in studies compared against another copy, an unresolved V gene accounts for under half, and the cause of the remainder is not known. The DNA gave D and trimming, while V, J and clone size come from that table. This sample holds around 140,000 clones; around a tenth were observed only once. The top ten constitute 0.55% to 0.75% of the sample.

This TCR was recovered from a woman between 40 and 50 years old in good health. The rearranged chain carries TRBV27 and TRBJ2-7, and possibly TRBD2, on 6 matching bases. The sequenced sample was central memory CD4+ T cells from blood. The CDR3 protein sequence reads: CASSLEGRTSLSYEQYF. At the DNA level, the sequence is TGTGCCAGCAGTTTGGAGGGGCGGACCTCCCTTTCGTACGAGCAGTACTTC.